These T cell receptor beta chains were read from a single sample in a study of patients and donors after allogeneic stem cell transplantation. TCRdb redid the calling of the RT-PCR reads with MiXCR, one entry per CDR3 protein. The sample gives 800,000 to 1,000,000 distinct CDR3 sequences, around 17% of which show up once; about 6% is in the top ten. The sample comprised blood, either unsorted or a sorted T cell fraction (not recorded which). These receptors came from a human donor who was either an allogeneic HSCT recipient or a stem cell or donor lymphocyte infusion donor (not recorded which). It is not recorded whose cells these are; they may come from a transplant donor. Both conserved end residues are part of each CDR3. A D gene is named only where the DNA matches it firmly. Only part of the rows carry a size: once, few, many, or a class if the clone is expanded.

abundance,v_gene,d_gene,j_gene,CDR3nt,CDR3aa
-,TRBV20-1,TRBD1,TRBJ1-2,TGCAGTGCTTTCGGACAGGCGAGGGAGAACGGCTACACCTTC,CSAFGQARENGYTF
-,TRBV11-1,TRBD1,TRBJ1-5,TGTGCCAGCAGCTTAGGGCCGGGACAGGGTAAAGATAGCAATCAGCCCCAGCATTTT,CASSLGPGQGKDSNQPQHF
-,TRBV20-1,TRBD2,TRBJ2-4,TGCAGTGCTCGAGGGACTAGTAGAAACATTCAGTACTTC,CSARGTSRNIQYF
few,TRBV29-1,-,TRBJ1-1,TGCAGCGTTGTGAGCGTCACTGAAGCTTTCTTT,CSVVSVTEAFF
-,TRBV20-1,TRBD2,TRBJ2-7,TGCAGGGCTGGTATGGGGGGAGGGCCGAGGGACGAGCAGTACTTC,CRAGMGGGPRDEQYF
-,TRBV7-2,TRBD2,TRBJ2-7,TGTGCCAGCAGCTTTCCAGCGGGGATCTACGAGCAGTACTTC,CASSFPAGIYEQYF
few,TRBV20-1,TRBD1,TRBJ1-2,TGCAGTGCTAGGCCGGGACAGGTGGTCTATGGCTACACCTTC,CSARPGQVVYGYTF
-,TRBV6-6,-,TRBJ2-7,TGTGCCAGCGGGGGACATAGCTACGAGCAGTACTTC,CASGGHSYEQYF
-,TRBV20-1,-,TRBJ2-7,TGCAGTGCTAGAGGTGGCCGAGACAGGCCTTCCTACGAGCAGTACTTC,CSARGGRDRPSYEQYF
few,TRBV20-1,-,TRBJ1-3,TGCAGTGCTAGACGTTCGGGGGGTGGAAACACCATATATTTT,CSARRSGGGNTIYF
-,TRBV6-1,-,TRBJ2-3,TGTGCCAGCATACGAACCGCATCCACAGATACGCAGTATTTT,CASIRTASTDTQYF
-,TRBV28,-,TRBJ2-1,TGTGCCAGCACCTCAAAAACGGACGGGTACAATGAGCAGTTCTTC,CASTSKTDGYNEQFF
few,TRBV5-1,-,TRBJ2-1,TGCGCCAGCAGCCCAAATGGAGAGAGTAATCGGTTCTTC,CASSPNGESNRFF
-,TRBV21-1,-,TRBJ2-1,TGTGCCAGCAGCAGACGTGTTCAGGGGGTCAATGAGCAGTTCTTC,CASSRRVQGVNEQFF
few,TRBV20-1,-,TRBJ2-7,TGCAGTGCTAGAGGATGGTCGACAGACTACGAGCAGTACTTC,CSARGWSTDYEQYF
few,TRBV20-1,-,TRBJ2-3,TGCAGTGCTAGAGATGTCGGGCTTAGCACAGATACGCAGTATTTT,CSARDVGLSTDTQYF
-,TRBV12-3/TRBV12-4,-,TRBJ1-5,TGTGCCAGCAGTTTGGAGGGCTCCCATCAGCCCCAGCATTTT,CASSLEGSHQPQHF
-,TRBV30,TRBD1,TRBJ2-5,TGTGCCTGGGTGCAGGGACAGGGGGTCCCCTCCCAAGAGACCCAGTACTTC,CAWVQGQGVPSQETQYF
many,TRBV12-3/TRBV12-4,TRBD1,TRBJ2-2,TGTGCCAGCACCAGTCCCGGGACAGGGACCAACCAGGAGCTGTTTTTT,CASTSPGTGTNQELFF
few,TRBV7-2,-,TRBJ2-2,TGTGCCAGCAGCCCCGACCGAAGTATACAAACCGGGGAGCTGTTTTTT,CASSPDRSIQTGELFF
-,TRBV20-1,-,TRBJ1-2,TGCAGTGGGACCCCCACAGGGACCCTTTATGGCTACACCTTC,CSGTPTGTLYGYTF
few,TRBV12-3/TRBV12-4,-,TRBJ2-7,TGTGCCAGCAGCGCCCGGACAGCTTCCTACGAGCAGTACTTC,CASSARTASYEQYF
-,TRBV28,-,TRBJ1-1,TGTGCCAGCACCCTTGGTCGTCCCACTGAAGCTTTCTTT,CASTLGRPTEAFF
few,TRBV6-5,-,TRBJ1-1,TGTGCCAGCAGTTACACGGGACGGGACACTGAAGCTTTCTTT,CASSYTGRDTEAFF